These T cell receptor beta chains were read from a single sample in a study of long-term antiretroviral therapy in people with HIV. The protocol was immunoSEQ multiplex PCR, while the TCRdb copy is restricted to in-frame clones and leaves out a portion. The sample includes roughly 10,000 clones, around 85% of them seen just once. The specimen comprised unsorted PBMCs, sampled 1.8 years after starting antiretroviral therapy. These receptors came from a man in his forties with HIV. CDR3s include the opening cysteine and the closing phenylalanine or tryptophan. Each record gives: CDR3 DNA, CDR3 protein, clone size, V gene, D gene, J gene. D genes are given only for firm matches. Rows give clone size only sometimes, using once, few, many, or a class for an expanded clone.

DNA: TGTGCCATAAGGTCAGATACGCAGTATTTT; CDR3: CAIRSDTQYF; size: .; V: TRBV13; D: .; J: TRBJ2-3
DNA: TGTGCCATCAGATCTAGCGGGAGTAGGGGTTACGAGCAGTACTTC; CDR3: CAIRSSGSRGYEQYF; size: once; V: TRBV10-3; D: TRBD2; J: TRBJ2-7
DNA: TGTGCCAGCAGCTTGGGACAGGGGTCCTCCTACGAGCAGTACTTC; CDR3: CASSLGQGSSYEQYF; size: .; V: TRBV5-6; D: TRBD1; J: TRBJ2-7
DNA: TGTGCCAGCAGCTTCTTGGGGCTAGCGGGAGTAGGCGAGCAGTACTTC; CDR3: CASSFLGLAGVGEQYF; size: few; V: TRBV7-2; D: TRBD2; J: TRBJ2-7
DNA: TGTGCCAGCAGTCGTTATACCGGTGAGCAGTTCTTC; CDR3: CASSRYTGEQFF; size: .; V: TRBV28; D: .; J: TRBJ2-1
DNA: TGCGCCAGCAGACCTACTAGCGGGAGTACCTACGAGCAGTACTTC; CDR3: CASRPTSGSTYEQYF; size: .; V: TRBV4-1; D: TRBD2; J: TRBJ2-7
DNA: TGCGCCAGCAGCCAGGGAAGTGGAAACACCATATATTTT; CDR3: CASSQGSGNTIYF; size: .; V: TRBV5-1; D: .; J: TRBJ1-3
DNA: TGTGCCAGCAGTTACCGCAGGGGGCCCCAGCATTTT; CDR3: CASSYRRGPQHF; size: .; V: TRBV6-5; D: .; J: TRBJ1-5
DNA: TGTGCCAGCGGTACAGGGTCGGGGTATGGCTACACCTTC; CDR3: CASGTGSGYGYTF; size: .; V: TRBV7-2; D: .; J: TRBJ1-2
DNA: TGTGCCAGCAGTTTAGGGGGGAGCTCCTACGAGCAGTACTTC; CDR3: CASSLGGSSYEQYF; size: .; V: TRBV27; D: .; J: TRBJ2-7
DNA: TGTGCCAGCAGCTACCGACAGGGGGACGGTTCTGGAAACACCATATATTTT; CDR3: CASSYRQGDGSGNTIYF; size: .; V: TRBV7-2; D: TRBD1; J: TRBJ1-3
DNA: TGTGCCAGCAGCTTCTTTCCAGGGGGGTCTGGGGCCAACGTCCTGACTTTC; CDR3: CASSFFPGGSGANVLTF; size: .; V: TRBV5-6; D: .; J: TRBJ2-6
DNA: TGTGCCAGCAGCTTAGGGGGGACAGGAGGTACAGATACGCAGTATTTT; CDR3: CASSLGGTGGTDTQYF; size: .; V: TRBV7-8; D: TRBD1; J: TRBJ2-3
DNA: TGCGCCAGCAGCCTGGGACACCCTTCTAATGAAAAACTGTTTTTT; CDR3: CASSLGHPSNEKLFF; size: .; V: TRBV5-1; D: .; J: TRBJ1-4
DNA: TGTGCCAGCAGCCAGGCACGGGAATATGGCTACACCTTC; CDR3: CASSQAREYGYTF; size: few; V: TRBV14; D: .; J: TRBJ1-2
DNA: TGTGCCAGCTCACCGGGGACAAAAGTCTCTGGAAACACCATATATTTT; CDR3: CASSPGTKVSGNTIYF; size: .; V: TRBV18; D: .; J: TRBJ1-3
DNA: TGTGCCAGCAGCTACCCGGGGGGGGCGCACACTGAAGCTTTCTTT; CDR3: CASSYPGGAHTEAFF; size: .; V: TRBV7-9; D: .; J: TRBJ1-1
DNA: TGTGCCAGCAGTTACGCGACCGGGACAGGGGGCTATGGCTACACCTTC; CDR3: CASSYATGTGGYGYTF; size: .; V: TRBV6-6; D: TRBD1; J: TRBJ1-2
DNA: TGCAGCGTTGGGCAGGGGGTGACCTACGAGCAGTACTTC; CDR3: CSVGQGVTYEQYF; size: .; V: TRBV29-1; D: TRBD1; J: TRBJ2-7
DNA: TGTGCCAGCAGCGTAGCAGAGGGACAGGTCGCCTACGAGCAGTACTTC; CDR3: CASSVAEGQVAYEQYF; size: .; V: TRBV9; D: TRBD1; J: TRBJ2-7
DNA: TGTGCCAGCAGTGGGACAGGCAATCAGCCCCAGCATTTT; CDR3: CASSGTGNQPQHF; size: .; V: TRBV2; D: .; J: TRBJ1-5
DNA: TGTGCCAGCAGTCGGGACTGGAGCTCCTACGAGCAGTACTTC; CDR3: CASSRDWSSYEQYF; size: .; V: TRBV27; D: .; J: TRBJ2-7
DNA: TGTGCCAGCATGAGGGGGATTGATTACGAGCAGTACTTC; CDR3: CASMRGIDYEQYF; size: few; V: TRBV6-1; D: .; J: TRBJ2-7
DNA: TGCGCCAGCAGCCAAGAAAAGCGTCTGTACTACGAGCAGTACTTC; CDR3: CASSQEKRLYYEQYF; size: .; V: TRBV4-1; D: .; J: TRBJ2-7
DNA: TGTGCCAGCAGCGGTGGGACTAGCGGGAGTACTTGGGAGACCCAGTACTTC; CDR3: CASSGGTSGSTWETQYF; size: .; V: TRBV9; D: TRBD2; J: TRBJ2-5
DNA: TGTGCCAGCAGTTCCCGGTCGGGGAGCTCTGGAAACACCATATATTTT; CDR3: CASSSRSGSSGNTIYF; size: .; V: TRBV6-6; D: .; J: TRBJ1-3
DNA: TGTGCCAGCAGTTTATCCGCAGGCTTCAGCTCCTACGAGCAGTACTTC; CDR3: CASSLSAGFSSYEQYF; size: .; V: TRBV28; D: .; J: TRBJ2-7
DNA: TGTGCCAGCAGCAAAGACGGATTCTTGGGCAATGAGCAGTTCTTC; CDR3: CASSKDGFLGNEQFF; size: .; V: TRBV21-1; D: .; J: TRBJ2-1
DNA: TGTGCCTGGAGTGTTTTAGCGGGAGCAGGGGAGCTGTTTTTT; CDR3: CAWSVLAGAGELFF; size: .; V: TRBV30; D: TRBD2; J: TRBJ2-2
DNA: TGTGCCAGCAGTTACTCGAAAGGGGGATCCTACAATGAGCAGTTCTTC; CDR3: CASSYSKGGSYNEQFF; size: .; V: TRBV6-5; D: .; J: TRBJ2-1
DNA: TGTGCCAGCAGCTTAGGAAAGGGACAGGCTTACGAGCAGTACTTC; CDR3: CASSLGKGQAYEQYF; size: .; V: TRBV7-6; D: TRBD1; J: TRBJ2-7
DNA: TGTGCCAGCTCCGTGGGACAGGTGCAACAGCCCCAGCATTTT; CDR3: CASSVGQVQQPQHF; size: few; V: TRBV18; D: TRBD1; J: TRBJ1-5
DNA: TGTGCCAGCTCACCACCGAATCGGGGGCTGATGGACGAGCAGTACTTC; CDR3: CASSPPNRGLMDEQYF; size: .; V: TRBV18; D: .; J: TRBJ2-7